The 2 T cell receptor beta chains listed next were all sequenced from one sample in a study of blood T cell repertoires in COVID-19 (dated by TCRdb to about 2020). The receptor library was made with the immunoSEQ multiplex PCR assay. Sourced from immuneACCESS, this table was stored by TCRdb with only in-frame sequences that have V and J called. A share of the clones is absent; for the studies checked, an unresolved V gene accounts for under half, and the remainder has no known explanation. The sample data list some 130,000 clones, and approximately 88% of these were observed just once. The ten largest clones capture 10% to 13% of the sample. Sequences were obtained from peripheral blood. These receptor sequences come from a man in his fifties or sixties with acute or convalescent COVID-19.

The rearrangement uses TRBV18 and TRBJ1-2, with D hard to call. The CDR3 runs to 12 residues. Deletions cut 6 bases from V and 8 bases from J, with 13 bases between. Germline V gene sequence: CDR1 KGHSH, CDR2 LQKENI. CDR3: CASSVAESGYTF. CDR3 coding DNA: TGTGCCAGCTCCGTGGCGGAATCCGGCTACACCTTC. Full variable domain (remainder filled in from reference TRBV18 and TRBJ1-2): NAGVMQNPRHLVRRRGQEARLRCSPMKGHSHVYWYRQLPEEGLKFMVYLQKENIIDESGMPKERFSAEFPKEGPSILRIQQVVRGDSAAYFCASSVAESGYTFGSGTRLTVV.

The CDR3 sequence: CASSYPGGFRQPQHF. The CDR3 region has the DNA TGTGCCAGCAGTTACCCTGGGGGGTTTCGTCAGCCCCAGCATTTT. The chain is built from TRBV28 and TRBJ1-5, with D perhaps matching TRBD1 (5 bases). Germline-derived CDR1 and CDR2 are MDHEN and SYDVKM. V was trimmed by 4 bases and J by 6 bases, leaving 16 bases between them. The length of the CDR3 is 15 residues.